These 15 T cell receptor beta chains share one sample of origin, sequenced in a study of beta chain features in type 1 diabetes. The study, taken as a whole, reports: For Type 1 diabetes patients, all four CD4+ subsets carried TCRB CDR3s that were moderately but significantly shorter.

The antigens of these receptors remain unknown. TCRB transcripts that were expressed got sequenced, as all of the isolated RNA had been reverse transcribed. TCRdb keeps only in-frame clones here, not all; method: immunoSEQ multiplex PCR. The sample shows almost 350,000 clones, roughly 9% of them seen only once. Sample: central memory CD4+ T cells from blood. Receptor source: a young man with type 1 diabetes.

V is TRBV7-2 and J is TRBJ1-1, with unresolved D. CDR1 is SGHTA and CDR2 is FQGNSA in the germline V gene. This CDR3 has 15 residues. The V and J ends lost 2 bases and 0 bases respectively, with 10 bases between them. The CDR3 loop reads CASSLSFVMNTEAFF. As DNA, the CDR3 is TGTGCCAGCAGCTTATCATTTGTGATGAACACTGAAGCTTTCTTT. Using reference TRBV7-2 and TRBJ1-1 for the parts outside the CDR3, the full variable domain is GAGVSQSPSNKVTEKGKDVELRCDPISGHTALYWYRQSLGQGLEFLIYFQGNSAPDKSGLPSDRFSAERTGGSVSTLTIQRTQQEDSAVYLCASSLSFVMNTEAFFGQGTRLTVV.

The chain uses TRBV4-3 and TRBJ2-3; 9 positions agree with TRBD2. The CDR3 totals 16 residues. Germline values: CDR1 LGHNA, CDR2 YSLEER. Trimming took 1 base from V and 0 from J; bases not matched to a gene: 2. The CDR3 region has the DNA TGCGCCAGCAGCCAAGTAGCGGGGGCCAGCACAGATACGCAGTATTTT. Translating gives CASSQVAGASTDTQYF.

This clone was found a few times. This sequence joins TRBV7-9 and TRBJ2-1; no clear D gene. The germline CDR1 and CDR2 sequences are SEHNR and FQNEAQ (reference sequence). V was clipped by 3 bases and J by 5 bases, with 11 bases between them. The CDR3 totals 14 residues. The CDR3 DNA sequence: TGTGCCAGCAGCTTGACTCCGCCGGACAATGAGCAGTTCTTC. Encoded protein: CASSLTPPDNEQFF.

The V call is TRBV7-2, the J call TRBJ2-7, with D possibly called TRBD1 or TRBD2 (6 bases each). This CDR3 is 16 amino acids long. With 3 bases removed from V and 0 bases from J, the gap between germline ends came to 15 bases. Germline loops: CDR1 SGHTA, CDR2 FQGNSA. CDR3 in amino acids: CASSFTRTGASYEQYF. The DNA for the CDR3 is TGTGCCAGCAGCTTTACCCGAACGGGGGCCTCCTACGAGCAGTACTTC.

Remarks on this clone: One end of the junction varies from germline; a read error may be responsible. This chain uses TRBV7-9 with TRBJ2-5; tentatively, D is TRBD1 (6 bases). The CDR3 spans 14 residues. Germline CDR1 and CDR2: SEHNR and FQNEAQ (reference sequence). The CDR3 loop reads CASSLARGPETQYF. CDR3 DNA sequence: TGTGCCAGCAGCCTAGCCAGGGGTCCAGAGACCCAGTACTTC.

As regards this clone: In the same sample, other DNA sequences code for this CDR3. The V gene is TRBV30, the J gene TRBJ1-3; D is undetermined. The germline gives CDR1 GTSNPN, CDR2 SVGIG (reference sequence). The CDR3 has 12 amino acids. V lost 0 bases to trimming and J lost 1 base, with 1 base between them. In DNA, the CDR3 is TGTGCCTGGAGTGTTTCTGGAAACACCATATATTTT. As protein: CAWSVSGNTIYF.

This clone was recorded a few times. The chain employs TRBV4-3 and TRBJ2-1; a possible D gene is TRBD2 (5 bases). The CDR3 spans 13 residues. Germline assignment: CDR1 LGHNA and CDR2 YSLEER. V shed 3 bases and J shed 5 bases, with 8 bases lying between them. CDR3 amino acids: CASSQARDNEQFF. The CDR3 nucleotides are TGCGCCAGCAGCCAGGCGAGGGACAATGAGCAGTTCTTC.

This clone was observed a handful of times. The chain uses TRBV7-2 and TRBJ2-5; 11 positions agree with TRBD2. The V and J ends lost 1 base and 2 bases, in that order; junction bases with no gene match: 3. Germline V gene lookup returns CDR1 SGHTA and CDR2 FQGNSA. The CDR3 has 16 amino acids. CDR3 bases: TGTGCCAGCAGCTTAGGTAGCGGGGGGGCACAAGAGACCCAGTACTTC. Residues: CASSLGSGGAQETQYF.

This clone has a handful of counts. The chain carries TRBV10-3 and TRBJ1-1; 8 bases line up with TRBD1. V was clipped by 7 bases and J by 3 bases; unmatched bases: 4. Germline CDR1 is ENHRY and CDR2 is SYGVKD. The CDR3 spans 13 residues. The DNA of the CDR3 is TGTGCCATCACCCCGGACAGGGACACTGAAGCTTTCTTT. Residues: CAITPDRDTEAFF.

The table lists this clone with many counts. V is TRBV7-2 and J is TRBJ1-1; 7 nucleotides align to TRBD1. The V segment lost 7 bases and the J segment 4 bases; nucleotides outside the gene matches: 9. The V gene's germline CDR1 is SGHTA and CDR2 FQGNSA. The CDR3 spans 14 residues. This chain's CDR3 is CASTSVTGVTEAFF. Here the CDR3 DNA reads TGTGCCAGCACCTCAGTCACAGGGGTCACTGAAGCTTTCTTT. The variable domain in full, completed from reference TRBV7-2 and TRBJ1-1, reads GAGVSQSPSNKVTEKGKDVELRCDPISGHTALYWYRQSLGQGLEFLIYFQGNSAPDKSGLPSDRFSAERTGGSVSTLTIQRTQQEDSAVYLCASTSVTGVTEAFFGQGTRLTVV.

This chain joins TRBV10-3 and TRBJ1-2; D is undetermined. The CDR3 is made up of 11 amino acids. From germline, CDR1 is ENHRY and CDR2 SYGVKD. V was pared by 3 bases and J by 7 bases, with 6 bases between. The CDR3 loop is CAISDSLGYTF. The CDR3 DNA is TGTGCCATCAGTGATTCTCTTGGCTACACCTTC.

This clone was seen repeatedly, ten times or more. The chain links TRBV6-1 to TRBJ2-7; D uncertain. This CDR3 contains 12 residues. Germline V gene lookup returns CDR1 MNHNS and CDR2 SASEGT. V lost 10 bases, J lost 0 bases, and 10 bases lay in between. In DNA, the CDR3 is TGTGCCACGGCCAGGCCCTCCTACGAGCAGTACTTC. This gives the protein CATARPSYEQYF.

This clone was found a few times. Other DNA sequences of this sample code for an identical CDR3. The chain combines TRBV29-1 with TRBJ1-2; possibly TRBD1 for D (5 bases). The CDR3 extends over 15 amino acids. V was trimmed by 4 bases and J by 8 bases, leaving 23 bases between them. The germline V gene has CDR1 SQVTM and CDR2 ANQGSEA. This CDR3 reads CSVVDRGRDGDGYTF. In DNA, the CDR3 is TGCAGCGTTGTTGACCGGGGACGAGATGGTGACGGCTACACCTTC.

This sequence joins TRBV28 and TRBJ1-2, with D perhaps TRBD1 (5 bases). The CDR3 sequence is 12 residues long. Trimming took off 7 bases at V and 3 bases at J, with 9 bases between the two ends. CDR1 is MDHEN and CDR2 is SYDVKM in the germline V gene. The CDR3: CASTLGDYGYTF. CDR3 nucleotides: TGTGCCAGCACCCTAGGGGACTATGGCTACACCTTC.

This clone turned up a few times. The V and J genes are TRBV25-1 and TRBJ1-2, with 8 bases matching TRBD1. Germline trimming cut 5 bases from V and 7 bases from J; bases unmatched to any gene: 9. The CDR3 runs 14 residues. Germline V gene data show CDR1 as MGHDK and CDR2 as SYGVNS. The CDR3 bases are TGTGCCAGCAGTTCATTGGACAGGGCCTTTGGCTACACCTTC. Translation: CASSSLDRAFGYTF.